A selection of T cell receptor beta chains follows, all from one sample in a study of beta chain features in type 1 diabetes. Measured with immunoSEQ multiplex PCR; TCRdb has only the in-frame clones, and not every one. Seen here are a few hundred thousand clones, roughly an eighth observed once, and the top ten hold 0.0095% to 0.013%. The sample was naive CD4+ T cells from blood. Every receptor here comes from a woman between 18 and 29 years old with type 1 diabetes. The CDR3 runs from the conserved cysteine through the conserved F or W. A D gene is named only where the DNA matches it firmly. Some rows have no size entry. The others give once, few or many, or a class for an expanded clone.

clone size	D gene	V gene	J gene	CDR3 DNA	CDR3 protein
NA	NA	TRBV19	TRBJ1-2	TGTGCCAGTAGTTCCGGACAGTTCGATGGCTACACCTTC	CASSSGQFDGYTF
NA	TRBD1	TRBV9	TRBJ2-3	TGTGCCAGCAGCGAGGTGCGGACAGGGCGAGATACGCAGTATTTT	CASSEVRTGRDTQYF
NA	TRBD2	TRBV27	TRBJ2-2	TGTGCCAGCAGTCCTACTAGCGGGGGGGCGAAGGGGACCGGGGAGCTGTTTTTT	CASSPTSGGAKGTGELFF
NA	NA	TRBV30	TRBJ1-1	TGTGCCTGGAGTGTAGCGGAGAACACTGAAGCTTTCTTT	CAWSVAENTEAFF
few	TRBD1	TRBV6-6	TRBJ1-5	TGTGCCAGCAGTTGGTTTCAGGGGGATCAGCCCCAGCATTTT	CASSWFQGDQPQHF
NA	NA	TRBV29-1	TRBJ1-1	TGCAGCGTTGACCTGGGGCCGAACTTGAACACTGAAGCTTTCTTT	CSVDLGPNLNTEAFF
few	NA	TRBV5-1	TRBJ2-1	TGCGCCAGCAGCTTAGACAGGCGGGTAGGCAATGAGCAGTTCTTC	CASSLDRRVGNEQFF
NA	NA	TRBV30	TRBJ2-5	TGTGCCTGTTCGCCTGGAAAGACTAGACAAGAGACCCAGTACTTC	CACSPGKTRQETQYF
NA	TRBD1	TRBV9	TRBJ2-6	TGTGCCAGCAGCGTAGCCCCCGACAGGGTCTCTGGGGCCAACGTCCTGACTTTC	CASSVAPDRVSGANVLTF
NA	TRBD2	TRBV30	TRBJ2-2	TGTGCCTGGGCGACGGGAGGGCCTGGGGAGCTGTTTTTT	CAWATGGPGELFF
few	TRBD1	TRBV18	TRBJ2-7	TGTGCCAGCTTAGGGACAGGGGAATGGTACGAGCAGTACTTC	CASLGTGEWYEQYF
few	NA	TRBV28	TRBJ1-2	TGTGCCAGCAGATTGGACACTCCCTATGGCTACACCTTC	CASRLDTPYGYTF
few	TRBD2	TRBV30	TRBJ2-4	TGTGCCTGGAGTGTACGGGGGGGAGCCAAAAACATTCAGTACTTC	CAWSVRGGAKNIQYF
NA	TRBD1	TRBV18	TRBJ2-7	TGTGCCAGCTCACCTGGGACAGGGCCCTCCTACGAGCAGTACTTC	CASSPGTGPSYEQYF
NA	NA	TRBV7-9	TRBJ1-2	TGTGCCAGCAGCCTGTTGCGCTATGGCTACACCTTC	CASSLLRYGYTF
NA	NA	TRBV7-2	TRBJ1-6	TGTGCCAGCAGCTTATCGGCGGATTCACCCCTCCACTTT	CASSLSADSPLHF
NA	NA	TRBV20-1	TRBJ1-4	TGCAGTGCCGTAGGAGGGGAAAAACTGTTTTTT	CSAVGGEKLFF
few	TRBD2	TRBV9	TRBJ2-5	TGTGCCAGCAGCGTTAGCGGGGGGTACCAAGAGACCCAGTACTTC	CASSVSGGYQETQYF
few	TRBD1	TRBV2	TRBJ1-2	TGTGCCAGCAGGACAGGGTTGGTCGATGGCTACACCTTC	CASRTGLVDGYTF
NA	NA	TRBV18	TRBJ1-6	TGTGCCAGCTCACCCGAAGGGGCACCCCTCCACTTT	CASSPEGAPLHF
NA	NA	TRBV5-6	TRBJ1-5	TGTGCCAGCAGCCTCGGCCGGGGGGCTACGAGCAATCAGCCCCAGCATTTT	CASSLGRGATSNQPQHF
NA	TRBD1	TRBV29-1	TRBJ1-1	TGCAGCGCGACAGGGCTGGGCAACACTGAAGCTTTCTTT	CSATGLGNTEAFF
NA	TRBD1	TRBV7-2	TRBJ1-6	TGTGCCAGCAGCAGCACAGGGGCTAATTCACCCCTCCACTTT	CASSSTGANSPLHF
NA	NA	TRBV19	TRBJ2-1	TGTGCCAGTACCTCCCTTTCGCGGCGGCAGTTCTTC	CASTSLSRRQFF
few	NA	TRBV29-1	TRBJ2-1	TGCAGCGTTGCGGCGGGAACGAAGGATGAGCAGTTCTTC	CSVAAGTKDEQFF
few	NA	TRBV18	TRBJ2-7	TGTGCCAGCTCACCTGGCAGTTACTACGAGCAGTACTTC	CASSPGSYYEQYF
NA	NA	TRBV28	TRBJ1-4	TGTGCCAGCAGTTTACGATTAGCGCAACTGTTTTTT	CASSLRLAQLFF
few	NA	TRBV5-1	TRBJ2-1	TGCGCCAGCAGCTTGGCTCCCTACAATGAGCAGTTCTTC	CASSLAPYNEQFF
NA	TRBD1	TRBV6-5	TRBJ2-7	TGTGCCAGCAGTCGAGACAGGGGGGCCTACGAGCAGTACTTC	CASSRDRGAYEQYF
NA	TRBD2	TRBV18	TRBJ2-3	TGTGCCAGCTCACCATTCGGACTAGCGGGGGTCACAGATACGCAGTATTTT	CASSPFGLAGVTDTQYF
few	TRBD1	TRBV19	TRBJ2-7	TGTGCCAGTAGTATCGCCGGGACAGGGGCCTACGAGCAGTACTTC	CASSIAGTGAYEQYF
few	TRBD1	TRBV5-4	TRBJ2-1	TGTGCCAGCAGCACGGCCGGGACAGGCTACAATGAGCAGTTCTTC	CASSTAGTGYNEQFF
NA	TRBD1	TRBV6-4	TRBJ1-5	TGTGCCAGCAGTGACAAAGACAGGGTCAGCCAGCCCCAGCATTTT	CASSDKDRVSQPQHF
NA	TRBD1	TRBV29-1	TRBJ2-1	TGCAGCGTCGGACAGGGGCAGGAAAATGAGCAGTTCTTC	CSVGQGQENEQFF
NA	TRBD1	TRBV30	TRBJ2-7	TGTGCCTTTGACAGGGGGACCTACGAGCAGTACTTC	CAFDRGTYEQYF
few	NA	TRBV4-3	TRBJ2-7	TGCGCCAGCAGCCACCCGGGACTCTCCTACGAGCAGTACTTC	CASSHPGLSYEQYF
NA	NA	TRBV30	TRBJ2-7	TGTGCCTGGAGTCCCCGCGGCTCCGGAAACGAGCAGTACTTC	CAWSPRGSGNEQYF
few	TRBD1	TRBV4-1	TRBJ2-5	TGCGCCAGCAGCCAAGATGGGACAGAAGAGACCCAGTACTTC	CASSQDGTEETQYF
NA	NA	TRBV10-3	TRBJ1-5	TGTGCCATCAGTGCGCAGGGCAATCAGCCCCAGCATTTT	CAISAQGNQPQHF
few	NA	TRBV30	TRBJ1-5	TGTGCCTGGAGCCATGGGACTTCGGGCAATCAGCCCCAGCATTTT	CAWSHGTSGNQPQHF
NA	NA	TRBV25-1	TRBJ1-2	TGTGCCAGCCCCTCCACCCCAGAGGACATCCGTGATGGCTACACCTTC	CASPSTPEDIRDGYTF
few	NA	TRBV5-1	TRBJ2-1	TGCGCCAGCAGCCCCTACAGGGCAGATGAGCAGTTCTTC	CASSPYRADEQFF
NA	NA	TRBV30	TRBJ1-2	TGTGCCTGGAGTGTAGGGGGTTGGCCATATGGCTACACCTTC	CAWSVGGWPYGYTF
NA	NA	TRBV6-5	TRBJ1-1	TGTGCCAGCAACTTACAGGAGAACACTGAAGCTTTCTTT	CASNLQENTEAFF
few	TRBD1	TRBV10-3	TRBJ2-5	TGTGCCATCAGCGGCTGGGACAGGGAAGAGACCCAGTACTTC	CAISGWDREETQYF
NA	TRBD1	TRBV14	TRBJ2-2	TGTGCCAGCAGCCGACAGGGGGGCACCGGGGAGCTGTTTTTT	CASSRQGGTGELFF
NA	TRBD1	TRBV11-2	TRBJ2-3	TGTGCCAGCAGCTCCTTCAGATTGGGACAGGGGAAAGCAGATACGCAGTATTTT	CASSSFRLGQGKADTQYF
few	TRBD1	TRBV10-3	TRBJ1-2	TGTGCCATCACCATGAATACAGGGGCTAACTATGGCTACACCTTC	CAITMNTGANYGYTF
few	NA	TRBV11-2	TRBJ2-7	TGTGCCAGCAGCTTAGACAGGGTCCACGAGCAGTACTTC	CASSLDRVHEQYF
NA	NA	TRBV15	TRBJ2-7	TGTGCCACCAGCAGAGATCGACTAGACCACCTCTTC	CATSRDRLDHLF
few	NA	TRBV29-1	TRBJ2-2	TGCAGCGTCAGCAGGGGGGCGAACACCGGGGAGCTGTTTTTT	CSVSRGANTGELFF
few	TRBD1	TRBV7-2	TRBJ2-3	TGTGCCAGCAGCTTAGTAACAGGGGGAACAGATACGCAGTATTTT	CASSLVTGGTDTQYF
few	TRBD1	TRBV5-1	TRBJ1-4	TGCGCCAGCACCCCGGGCGGGACAGACAATGAAAAACTGTTTTTT	CASTPGGTDNEKLFF